This T cell receptor beta chain was sequenced during a study of blood T cells in healthy people across ages. Healthy Caucasian individuals from Russia aged roughly 6 to 90 served as donors. Each sample had at least 6.5 million PBMCs isolated. Concerning this clonotype itself: What it recognizes is unknown.

Then a second PCR, running roughly 7 to 11 cycles, was carried out with a sample-barcoded 5' primer and a J-beta primer mix. CDR3-containing paired-end reads numbering at least 2.5 million came from each sample. Via MiXCR, TCRdb re-called the 5' RACE reads, giving one row per CDR3 protein. This sample has more than 650,000 distinct CDR3 sequences, with about 55% found just once. From germline, CDR1 is SGHTA and CDR2 FQGNSA. V lost 5 bases and J lost 9; bases outside the gene matches: 5. CDR3 length equals 13 residues. Study-level points and caveats: Possibly, changes in expanded clonotypes were confounded because donor CMV status was unknown.

The sequence came from a man older than 75 in good health. Sequenced sample: blood. The chain has TRBV7-2 and TRBJ2-1, with 9 bases fitting TRBD2. Written as DNA, the CDR3 is TGTGCCAGCAGCCGACGAGCGGGAGGTGAGCAGTTCTTC. As protein: CASSRRAGGEQFF.